The T cell receptor beta chain described here comes from a study of sequential checkpoint blockade in melanoma. Study-level background: Randomization was 1:1 between first-line nivolumab→ipilimumab and ipilimumab→nivolumab. TCRβ was sequenced from DNA of 91 pretreatment tumors.

Here immunoSEQ multiplex PCR was the method, and the copy in TCRdb shows in-frame clones only, minus some. The sample consists of some 7,000 clones, around a quarter of them appearing once. The sample's treatment: randomized to nivolumab then ipilimumab (arm A) or the reverse (arm B). The clonotype was recovered from a human donor with melanoma. Sequencing used tumor tissue (inferred from file names), obtained from a patient given nivolumab and ipilimumab in sequence.

This CDR3 reads CASSVSPENTEAFF. For the CDR3, the DNA is TGTGCCAGCAGCGTCTCCCCAGAAAACACTGAAGCTTTCTTT. The genes are TRBV9 and TRBJ1-1; no reliable D call. This CDR3 has 14 residues. The V gene lost 2 bases and the J gene lost 2 bases, with 10 bases spanning the gap. The germline V gene has CDR1 SGDLS and CDR2 YYNGEE.